Listed below are T cell receptor beta chains from one sample, sequenced in a study of cytomegalovirus exposure and HLA in healthy donors. Assay used: immunoSEQ multiplex PCR; TCRdb lists only in-frame clones, some missing. The table has 85,000 to 130,000 clones, around four fifths seen once. The sample taken for sequencing was PBMCs. These receptor sequences come from a man aged 45 to 65 in good health and CMV-seronegative. Both conserved end residues are part of each CDR3. The order of the fields is V gene, D gene, clone size, J gene, CDR3 DNA, CDR3 protein. D genes are given only for firm matches. For some rows the clone size is stated as once, few or many, or as a class when expanded; others skip it.

TRBV7-2	TRBD1	-	TRBJ2-2	TGTGCCAGCAGCCCCAGTTCCGGGACAGGGGGCACCGGGGAGCTGTTTTTT	CASSPSSGTGGTGELFF
TRBV19	-	-	TRBJ1-6	TGTGCCAGTAGTAATCAGGGGAGCTCCTATAATTCACCCCTCCACTTT	CASSNQGSSYNSPLHF
TRBV19	TRBD2	-	TRBJ2-1	TGTGCCAGTAGTATAGGCGGGGGGTTCAATGAGCAGTTCTTC	CASSIGGGFNEQFF
TRBV5-8	-	-	TRBJ1-5	TGTGCCAGCAGCTTGTACAGATTGGAGCCCCAGCATTTT	CASSLYRLEPQHF
TRBV19	TRBD1	-	TRBJ2-1	TGTGCCAGTAGTCCCCGGCAGGGGGCCTACAATGAGCAGTTCTTC	CASSPRQGAYNEQFF
TRBV11-2	-	-	TRBJ2-2	TGTGCCAGCCTAGCCACGAACACCGGGGAGCTGTTTTTT	CASLATNTGELFF
TRBV7-6	-	few	TRBJ2-1	TGTGCCAGCAGCTTACTAAGAAGAAATGAGCAGTTCTTC	CASSLLRRNEQFF
TRBV6-5	-	medium-sized	TRBJ1-6	TGTGCCGGGAGGAGCTCCTATAATTCACCCCTCCACTTT	CAGRSSYNSPLHF
TRBV2	-	few	TRBJ1-1	TGTGCCAGCAGTGCACCTTGGGAGGGTGACACTGAAGCTTTCTTT	CASSAPWEGDTEAFF
TRBV12-5	TRBD1	-	TRBJ1-1	TGTGCTAGTGGACCCGGGACAGGGGACACTGAAGCTTTCTTT	CASGPGTGDTEAFF
TRBV6-1	TRBD1	-	TRBJ2-4	TGTGCCAGCAGTGAAGGGACAGGGGTGGACATTCAGTACTTC	CASSEGTGVDIQYF
TRBV7-9	-	once	TRBJ2-5	TGTGCCAGCAGCTTACGGGTGGGAGAGACCCAGTACTTC	CASSLRVGETQYF
TRBV18	TRBD2	-	TRBJ2-3	TGTGCCAGCTCACCAGGACTAGCGGATAGCACAGATACGCAGTATTTT	CASSPGLADSTDTQYF
TRBV7-6	-	-	TRBJ2-5	TGTGCCAGCAGCCCCGCGGTAGGGGTTGAGACCCAGTACTTC	CASSPAVGVETQYF
TRBV4-1	-	-	TRBJ1-2	TGCGCCAGCAGCCAAGAGGCGGCAGGGTTAGCCTATGGCTACACCTTC	CASSQEAAGLAYGYTF
TRBV7-6	TRBD2	-	TRBJ2-1	TGTGCCAGCAGCTTGGAGGCTAGCGGGGGAACCTCCTACAATGAGCAGTTCTTC	CASSLEASGGTSYNEQFF
TRBV6-5	-	once	TRBJ1-4	TGTGCCAGCAGTCCCCGGGACACGTCGAATGAAAAACTGTTTTTT	CASSPRDTSNEKLFF
TRBV5-5	TRBD1	-	TRBJ1-4	TGTGCCAGCAGCTTCACAGGGGGGAGAGAAAAACTGTTTTTT	CASSFTGGREKLFF
TRBV11-2	-	-	TRBJ1-2	TGTGCCAGCAGCTTGAGTCCGGGAGACTATGGCTACACCTTC	CASSLSPGDYGYTF
TRBV2	TRBD1	-	TRBJ1-2	TGTGCCAGCAGTTTCGACAGGGATAGCTATGGCTACACCTTC	CASSFDRDSYGYTF
TRBV28	-	-	TRBJ1-2	TGTGCCAGCAGTTTGAGGCCGGCTGGCTACACCTTC	CASSLRPAGYTF
TRBV2	-	few	TRBJ2-3	TGTGCGGGGCGTAGCAGACTCACAGATACGCAGTATTTT	CAGRSRLTDTQYF
TRBV6-5	-	-	TRBJ2-7	TGTGCCAGCAGTTCCTTTTACGAGCAGTACTTC	CASSSFYEQYF
TRBV6-5	-	few	TRBJ1-6	TGTGCCAGCCTACCGTCGGGCTCCTATAATTCACCCCTCCACTTT	CASLPSGSYNSPLHF
TRBV4-1	-	-	TRBJ1-1	TGCGCCAGCAGCCCCAGACCAGCCCCGGGCACTGAAGCTTTCTTT	CASSPRPAPGTEAFF
TRBV4-3	-	few	TRBJ1-1	TGCGCCAGCAGCCACAGGGACACGACTAACACTGAAGCTTTCTTT	CASSHRDTTNTEAFF
TRBV15	TRBD1	-	TRBJ1-3	TGTGCCACCAGCAGAGAAGGACAGGGGGGCTCTGGAAACACCATATATTTT	CATSREGQGGSGNTIYF
TRBV6-1	TRBD1	-	TRBJ1-5	TGTGCCAGCAGTGATCTCACAGGGGGTCAGCCCCAGCATTTT	CASSDLTGGQPQHF
TRBV18	TRBD2	-	TRBJ2-5	TGTGCCAGCTCACTGCGGGGGGACCAAGAGACCCAGTACTTC	CASSLRGDQETQYF
TRBV9	TRBD1	-	TRBJ2-7	TGTGCCAGCAGCGTGGTCCAGACAGGGGGCCAAGCCCACTTC	CASSVVQTGGQAHF
TRBV19	-	few	TRBJ1-5	TGTGCCAGTAGTATATGGGCAGGTCTTCAGCCCCAGCATTTT	CASSIWAGLQPQHF
TRBV11-2	-	-	TRBJ2-2	TGTGCCAGCAGCCTCGGGGAGCTGTTTTTT	CASSLGELFF
TRBV6-4	TRBD1	-	TRBJ2-1	TGTGCCAGCAGTGGGGACAGGGTCGGGGAGCAGTTCTTC	CASSGDRVGEQFF
TRBV6-6	-	many	TRBJ1-5	TGTGCCGTAGGTGGGCCCAATCAGCCCCAGCATTTT	CAVGGPNQPQHF
TRBV6-5	TRBD1	-	TRBJ1-1	TGTGCCAGCACCAAGGTGGGACAGTGGAACACTGAAGCTTTCTTT	CASTKVGQWNTEAFF
TRBV5-8	-	-	TRBJ2-3	TGTGCCAGCAGCTTTCAGCGGAGCACAGATACGCAGTATTTT	CASSFQRSTDTQYF
TRBV6-5	-	-	TRBJ1-6	TGTGCCAGCAGTTACGGGTACAGGCTTAATTCACCCCTCCACTTT	CASSYGYRLNSPLHF
TRBV25-1	-	few	TRBJ2-2	TGTGCCAGCAGTCCCAGAACAGGGCTCCGAACCGGGGAGCTGTTTTTT	CASSPRTGLRTGELFF
TRBV11-2	-	-	TRBJ1-1	TGTGCCAGCAGCTTAATGGGAGAGAACACTGAAGCTTTCTTT	CASSLMGENTEAFF
TRBV6-5	-	-	TRBJ1-3	TGTGCCAGCAGACAGGGCGGCTCTGGAAACACCATATATTTT	CASRQGGSGNTIYF
TRBV7-8	-	-	TRBJ1-5	TGTGCCAGCAGCTTAAATCGGTTCAGCAATCAGCCCCAGCATTTT	CASSLNRFSNQPQHF
TRBV11-2	-	-	TRBJ2-2	TGTGCCAGCAGCCCGACCCCATACGGCCGGGACTTCGCCTTT	CASSPTPYGRDFAF